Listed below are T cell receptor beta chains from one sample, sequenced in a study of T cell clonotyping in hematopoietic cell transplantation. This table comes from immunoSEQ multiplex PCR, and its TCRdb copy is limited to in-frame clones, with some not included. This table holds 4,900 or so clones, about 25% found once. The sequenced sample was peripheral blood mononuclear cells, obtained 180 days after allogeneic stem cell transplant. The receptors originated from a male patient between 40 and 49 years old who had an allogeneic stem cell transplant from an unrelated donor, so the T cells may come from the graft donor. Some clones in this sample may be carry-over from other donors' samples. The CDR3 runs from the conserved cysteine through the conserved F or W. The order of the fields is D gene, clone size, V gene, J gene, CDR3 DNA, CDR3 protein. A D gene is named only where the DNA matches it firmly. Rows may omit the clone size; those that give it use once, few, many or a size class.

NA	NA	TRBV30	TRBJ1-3	TGTGCCTGTCGACAGGAGAGCTCTGGAAACACCATATATTTT	CACRQESSGNTIYF
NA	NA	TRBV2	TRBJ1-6	TGTGCCAGCAGTACAGGAAATTCACCCCTCCACTTT	CASSTGNSPLHF
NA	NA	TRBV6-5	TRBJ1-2	TGTGCCAGCAGAAGGGGACGGGTGGATGGCTACACCTTC	CASRRGRVDGYTF
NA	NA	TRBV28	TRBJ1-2	TGTGCCAGCAGCCCCTTATGGGAGGGAGGTAACTATGGCTACACCTTC	CASSPLWEGGNYGYTF
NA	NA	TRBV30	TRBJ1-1	TGTGCCTGGAGTGTACTCTACGGGAAGAACACTGAAGCTTTCTTT	CAWSVLYGKNTEAFF
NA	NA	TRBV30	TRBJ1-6	TGTGCCTGGAGTGGGGCCGTTTTAAATTCACCCCTCCACTTT	CAWSGAVLNSPLHF
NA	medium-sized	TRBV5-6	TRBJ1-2	TGTGCCAGCAGCTTCCTTAATGGTTACCACTCTGGCTACACCTTC	CASSFLNGYHSGYTF
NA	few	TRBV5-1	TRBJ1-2	TGCGCCAGCAGCTGGGACAAAAGCTATGGCTACACCTTC	CASSWDKSYGYTF
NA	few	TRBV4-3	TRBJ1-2	TGCGCCAGCAGCCAAGACGGTTCGGGAAACTATGGCTACACCTTC	CASSQDGSGNYGYTF
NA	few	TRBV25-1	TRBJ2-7	TGTGCCAGCAGTCCCGACACGGGGGAGCAGTACTTC	CASSPDTGEQYF
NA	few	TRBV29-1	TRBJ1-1	TGCAGCGTAAACGGGGCTTTCTTT	CSVNGAFF
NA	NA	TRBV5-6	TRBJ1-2	TGTGCCAGCAGCTTGGATGGATATGGCTACACCTTC	CASSLDGYGYTF
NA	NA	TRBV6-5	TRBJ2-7	TGTGCCAGCAGTTTCGAGGGAACTTCTGCCTACGAGCAGTACTTC	CASSFEGTSAYEQYF
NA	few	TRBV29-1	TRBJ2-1	TGCAGCGTTGAAGGCAGGAACAATGAGCAGTTCTTC	CSVEGRNNEQFF
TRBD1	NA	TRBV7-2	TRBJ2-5	TGTGCCAGCAGCTCGGGACAGGTGAAAGAGACCCAGTACTTC	CASSSGQVKETQYF
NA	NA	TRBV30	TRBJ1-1	TGTGCCTGGACTCCCCAGAGAGGGAAGGGAGCTTTCTTT	CAWTPQRGKGAFF
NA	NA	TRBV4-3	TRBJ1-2	TGCGCCAGCAGCCAAGTAGGGCAGGGCTACTATGGCTACACCTTC	CASSQVGQGYYGYTF
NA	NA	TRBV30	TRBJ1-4	TGTGCCTGGAGATCCGCGGAGACAACTAATGAAAAACTGTTTTTT	CAWRSAETTNEKLFF
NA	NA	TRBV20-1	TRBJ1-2	TGCAGTGCTAGATACCTCCAAGGCTACACCTTC	CSARYLQGYTF
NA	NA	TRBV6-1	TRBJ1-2	TGTGCCAGCGGGGGGGACGACTATGGCTACACCTTC	CASGGDDYGYTF
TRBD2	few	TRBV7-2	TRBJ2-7	TGTGCCAGCAGCTTCGGGGGGGCCGGAAGGGAGCAGTACTTC	CASSFGGAGREQYF
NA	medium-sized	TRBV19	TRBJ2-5	TGTGCCAGTAGTTCCGACAGCCAAGAGACCCAGTACTTC	CASSSDSQETQYF
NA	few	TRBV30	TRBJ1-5	TGTGCCTGGAGTGCACGGGTTAATCAGCCCCAGCATTTT	CAWSARVNQPQHF
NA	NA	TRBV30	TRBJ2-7	TGTGCCTGGAGTAGGGGATTGAGGTACGGGCAGTACTTC	CAWSRGLRYGQYF
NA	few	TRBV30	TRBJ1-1	TGTGCCTGGAGTCCGGGACTTGAAGCTTTCTTT	CAWSPGLEAFF
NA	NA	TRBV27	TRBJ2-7	TGTGCCAGCAGTCCCCTGTCAGGGTCCAAATTAATGGAGCAGTACTTC	CASSPLSGSKLMEQYF
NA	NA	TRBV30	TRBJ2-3	TGTGCCTGGAGCCCCCGGGGGCCAGATACGCAGTATTTT	CAWSPRGPDTQYF
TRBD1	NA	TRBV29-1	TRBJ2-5	TGCAGCGTTGAATGGGACAGGGGTCCATGGGAGACCCAGTACTTC	CSVEWDRGPWETQYF
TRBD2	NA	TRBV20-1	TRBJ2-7	TGCAGTGTCCCGAGCGGGGTCGAGCAGTACTTC	CSVPSGVEQYF
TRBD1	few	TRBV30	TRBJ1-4	TGTGCCTGGAGGCGGCAGGGGGAGGAAAAACTGTTTTTT	CAWRRQGEEKLFF
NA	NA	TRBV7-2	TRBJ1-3	TGTGCCAGCAGCTTCCAGCAAGGAAACACCATATATTTT	CASSFQQGNTIYF
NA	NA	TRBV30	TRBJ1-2	TGTGCCTGCCAGATAACTAACTATGGCTACACCTTC	CACQITNYGYTF
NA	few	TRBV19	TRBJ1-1	TGTGCCAGTAGTCTGGGGGCGAGTCTGATACGAGCTTTCTTT	CASSLGASLIRAFF
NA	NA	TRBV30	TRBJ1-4	TGTGCCTGGAGTACAGGGTTGGGTGAAAAACTGTTTTTT	CAWSTGLGEKLFF
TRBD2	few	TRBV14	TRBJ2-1	TGTGCCAGCAGCCAAGGACTAGCGGGTAATGAGCAGTTCTTC	CASSQGLAGNEQFF
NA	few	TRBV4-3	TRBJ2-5	TGCGCCAGCAGCCAAGTGGGGGGACCGAACACCCAGTACTTC	CASSQVGGPNTQYF
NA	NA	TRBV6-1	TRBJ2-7	TGTGCCAGTTCCTGGAACCTCGCCTACGAGCAGTACTTC	CASSWNLAYEQYF
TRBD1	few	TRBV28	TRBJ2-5	TGTGCCAGCAGTTTATGGGGGACAGGGGGCGGGGAGACCCAGTACTTC	CASSLWGTGGGETQYF
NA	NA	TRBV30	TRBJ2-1	TGTGCCTGGAGCGCCGGGGTATACAATGAGCAGTTCTTC	CAWSAGVYNEQFF
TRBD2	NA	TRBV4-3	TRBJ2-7	TGCGCCAGCAGCCACGAGCCACTCGGCGGGGCTAGCGGCTACGAGCAGTACTTC	CASSHEPLGGASGYEQYF
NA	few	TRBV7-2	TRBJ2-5	TGTGCCAGCAGCTTAGCCCTGGTACGAGGGAGCCAAGAGACCCAGTACTTC	CASSLALVRGSQETQYF
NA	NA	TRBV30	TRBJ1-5	TGTGCCTGGAGTGTACGAGGGAGGCAGCCCCAGCATTTT	CAWSVRGRQPQHF
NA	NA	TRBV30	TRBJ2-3	TGTGCCTGGGGAGGGCAGGGCACAGATACGCAGTATTTT	CAWGGQGTDTQYF
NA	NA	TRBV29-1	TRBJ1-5	TGCAGCGTTTCCTCAGGGGCTGGCAATCAGCCCCAGCATTTT	CSVSSGAGNQPQHF
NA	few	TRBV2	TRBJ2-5	TGTGCCAGCACCAATCCCGGGGAGACCCAGTACTTC	CASTNPGETQYF
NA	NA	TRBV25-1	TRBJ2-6	TGTGCCAGCAGTGGTGGGTCTGGGGCCAACGTCCTGACTTTC	CASSGGSGANVLTF
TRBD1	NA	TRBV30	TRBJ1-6	TGTGCCTGTTGGGACAGGGGGCGCGTACAATATTCACCCCTCCACTTT	CACWDRGRVQYSPLHF
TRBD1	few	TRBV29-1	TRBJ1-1	TGCAGCGCCGGGAGGGGGCGAGGGGAAGAAGCTTTCTTT	CSAGRGRGEEAFF
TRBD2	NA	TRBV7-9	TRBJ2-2	TGTGCCAGCAGCTATTGGGGGGGATCGCACACCGGGGAGCTGTTTTTT	CASSYWGGSHTGELFF
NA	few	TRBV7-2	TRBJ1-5	TGTGCCGGGGAGTGCAATCAGCCCCAGCATTTT	CAGECNQPQHF
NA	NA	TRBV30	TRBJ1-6	TGTGCCTGGAGTGGGAGAATTAGTTTAGTCGATTCACCCCTCCACTTT	CAWSGRISLVDSPLHF
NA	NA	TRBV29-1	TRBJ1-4	TGCAGCGCATGGAAACAGGATGGTGCGAAACTGTTTTTT	CSAWKQDGAKLFF
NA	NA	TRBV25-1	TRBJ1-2	TGTGCCAGCAGTGAATATGGAAAGGCAGGCTATGGCTACACCTTC	CASSEYGKAGYGYTF